These 7 T cell receptor beta chains came from one sample sequenced in a study of T-cell reconstitution after alpha-beta-depleted transplantation in children. The library targeted TCRbeta and was prepared with unique molecular identifiers. TCRdb ran MiXCR on the PCR reads and lists one entry per CDR3 protein. Among about 980,000 distinct CDR3 sequences listed, under 30% were seen once. Here the sequenced sample was PBMCs, mostly from graft donor cells, taken 360 days after TCRalphabeta/CD19-depleted stem cell transplant. All receptors derive from a boy younger than two who had a stem cell transplant for SCID, so the T cells may come from the graft donor.

This chain links TRBV20-1 with TRBJ2-3, with D possibly being TRBD1 or TRBD2 (5 bases each). The CDR3 covers 11 residues. Germline loops: CDR1 DFQATT, CDR2 SNEGSKA (reference sequence). V was clipped by 3 bases and J by 10 bases, with 11 bases between them. CDR3 loop: CSASPRGPQYF. CDR3 coding DNA: TGCAGTGCTAGTCCCCGGGGACCGCAGTATTTT.

V gene TRBV5-1 combines with J gene TRBJ2-1; D is tentatively TRBD1 or TRBD2 (6 bases each). V lost 6 bases and J lost 5, with 9 bases in between. CDR1 is SGHRS and CDR2 is YFSETQ in the germline V gene. The length of the CDR3 is 12 residues. The CDR3 nucleotides are TGCGCCAGCACGGGGGCTGACAATGAGCAGTTCTTC. The encoded protein is CASTGADNEQFF.

This clonotype has a handful of counts. V is TRBV20-1 and J is TRBJ2-5; 11 nucleotides align to TRBD2. The CDR3 extends over 17 amino acids. J gave up 1 base and V 3 bases, and 10 bases lay outside the gene matches. CDR1 and CDR2 (germline): DFQATT, SNEGSKA (reference sequence). CDR3 region: CSASRIALAGGQETQYF. As DNA, the CDR3 is TGCAGTGCTAGTCGAATAGCGCTAGCGGGGGGCCAAGAGACCCAGTACTTC.

This clonotype appeared a few times. The CDR3 sequence: CASSSLETGDNEQFF. The CDR3 region has the DNA TGTGCCAGCAGCTCCCTTGAAACAGGGGACAATGAGCAGTTCTTC. The chain carries TRBV5-6 and TRBJ2-1, with 7 bases matching TRBD1. The germline V gene encodes CDR1 SGHDT and CDR2 YYEEEE. The CDR3 covers 15 residues. The junction had 8 bases not matched to a gene; V was cut back by 3 bases and J by 5 bases. Full variable domain (remainder filled in from reference TRBV5-6 and TRBJ2-1): DAGVTQSPTHLIKTRGQQVTLRCSPKSGHDTVSWYQQALGQGPQFIFQYYEEEERQRGNFPDRFSGHQFPNYSSELNVNALLLGDSALYLCASSSLETGDNEQFFGPGTRLTVL.

This clonotype has only a few counts. The V call is TRBV6-5, the J call TRBJ2-7, with unresolved D. Trimming took off 0 bases at V and 3 bases at J, with 18 bases between the two ends. Per the germline V gene, CDR1 is MNHEY and CDR2 is SVGAGI. The CDR3 runs 17 residues. CDR3: CASSYSGLDVGVYEQYF. The CDR3 coding sequence is TGTGCCAGCAGTTACTCGGGGTTAGACGTTGGGGTCTACGAGCAGTACTTC.

The chain joins TRBV6-1 to TRBJ2-6; D is possibly TRBD1 (6 bases). This CDR3 is 16 amino acids long. The V gene's germline CDR1 is MNHNS and CDR2 SASEGT. Trimming shortened V by 6 bases and J by 3 bases, and 15 bases separated the two germline ends. CDR3 residues: CASRTTGAVGANVLTF. The CDR3 coding sequence is TGTGCCAGCAGGACGACAGGAGCGGTTGGGGCCAACGTCCTGACTTTC.

This clonotype has at least ten counts. The CDR3: CASSPPYEQYF. The CDR3 DNA follows: TGTGCCAGCAGCCCGCCCTACGAGCAGTACTTC. The chain links TRBV7-2 to TRBJ2-7; D is ambiguous. The CDR3 totals 11 residues. Germline V gene sequence: CDR1 SGHTA, CDR2 FQGNSA. V gave up 5 bases and J gave up 2 bases, with 4 bases separating them.